A selection of T cell receptor beta chains follows, all from one sample in a study of cytomegalovirus exposure and HLA in healthy donors. The repertoire was sequenced with immunoSEQ multiplex PCR; TCRdb's copy has only in-frame clones and lacks some. Of 110,000 to 150,000 clones listed, around three quarters are singletons. The sequenced sample was PBMCs. All receptors come from a woman in her sixties or seventies in good health and CMV-seropositive. Each CDR3 is given with its conserved first and last residue. A D gene is named only where the DNA matches it firmly. The listing skips clone size in some rows; elsewhere it reads once, few, many or a size class.

D: NA; J: TRBJ2-5; V: TRBV10-2; size: few; DNA: TGCGCCATCGGTAGGACTCTAGAGACCCAGTACTTC; CDR3: CAIGRTLETQYF
D: NA; J: TRBJ1-2; V: TRBV6-1; size: few; DNA: TGTGCCAGCAGTGTGGGAGAACCTAACTATGGCTACACCTTC; CDR3: CASSVGEPNYGYTF
D: NA; J: TRBJ1-4; V: TRBV11-2; size: NA; DNA: TGTGCCAGCAGCCCCCCCGAGAGAACAACTAATGAAAAACTGTTTTTT; CDR3: CASSPPERTTNEKLFF
D: NA; J: TRBJ2-2; V: TRBV4-2; size: NA; DNA: TGTGCCAGCAGCCAGGAATCCGGGAGTCCCGGGGAGCTGTTTTTT; CDR3: CASSQESGSPGELFF
D: NA; J: TRBJ1-2; V: TRBV12-5; size: NA; DNA: TGTGCTAGTGGTTTATCGACAGGCTATGGCTACACCTTC; CDR3: CASGLSTGYGYTF
D: NA; J: TRBJ2-2; V: TRBV5-1; size: NA; DNA: TGCGCCAGCAGCTTACGAGTAAACACCGGGGAGCTGTTTTTT; CDR3: CASSLRVNTGELFF
D: TRBD1; J: TRBJ2-7; V: TRBV27; size: few; DNA: TGTGCCAGCCGTTGGGCAGGGGGCTCCTACGAGCAGTACTTC; CDR3: CASRWAGGSYEQYF
D: NA; J: TRBJ2-7; V: TRBV2; size: few; DNA: TGTGCCAGCAGTGAAGGGCAGGGAACCCCCTACGAGCAGTACTTC; CDR3: CASSEGQGTPYEQYF
D: TRBD1; J: TRBJ1-6; V: TRBV2; size: NA; DNA: TGTGCCAGCAGAGACCGGGACAGGGGGAATTCACCCCTCCACTTT; CDR3: CASRDRDRGNSPLHF
D: TRBD1; J: TRBJ2-7; V: TRBV11-2; size: NA; DNA: TGTGCCAGCACTCCTGGTGGGACAGGGCGGCCCTACGAGCAGTACTTC; CDR3: CASTPGGTGRPYEQYF
D: NA; J: TRBJ2-1; V: TRBV5-1; size: NA; DNA: TGCGCCAGCAGCCTTTACAATGAGCAGTTCTTC; CDR3: CASSLYNEQFF
D: NA; J: TRBJ2-1; V: TRBV4-2; size: many; DNA: TGTGCCAGCAGCCAAGGGGAGGGGGTCTCCGGTGAGCAGTTCTTC; CDR3: CASSQGEGVSGEQFF
D: NA; J: TRBJ2-4; V: TRBV27; size: NA; DNA: TGTGCCAGCAGTTTAGCTGGGGCTTCGAACATTCAGTACTTC; CDR3: CASSLAGASNIQYF
D: TRBD1; J: TRBJ2-7; V: TRBV28; size: NA; DNA: TGTGCCAGCAGTCTGGGACAGGGTAAGCAGTACTTC; CDR3: CASSLGQGKQYF
D: TRBD1; J: TRBJ2-7; V: TRBV4-1; size: NA; DNA: TGCGCCAGCAGCCAAGCAGGGGGCGAGCAGTACTTC; CDR3: CASSQAGGEQYF
D: TRBD1; J: TRBJ1-1; V: TRBV5-1; size: NA; DNA: TGCGCCAGCAGCTTGGCCGGGACAGGAAACACTGAAGCTTTCTTT; CDR3: CASSLAGTGNTEAFF
D: NA; J: TRBJ1-1; V: TRBV7-2; size: NA; DNA: TGTGCCAGCAGCTTATATACGCGTTCCGAAGCTTTCTTT; CDR3: CASSLYTRSEAFF
D: NA; J: TRBJ1-2; V: TRBV18; size: once; DNA: TGTGCCAGCTCAATAAGTGCGGGCGGCTACACCTTC; CDR3: CASSISAGGYTF
D: TRBD1; J: TRBJ2-7; V: TRBV5-1; size: NA; DNA: TGCGCCAGCAGCCCGGGACAGGGCCAAGGCTACGAGCAGTACTTC; CDR3: CASSPGQGQGYEQYF
D: NA; J: TRBJ1-5; V: TRBV2; size: few; DNA: TGTGCCAGCAGTGACGGGTATAGCAATCAGCCCCAGCATTTT; CDR3: CASSDGYSNQPQHF
D: NA; J: TRBJ1-5; V: TRBV5-1; size: NA; DNA: TGCGCCAGCAGCTTGGATGCCAGGGGCAATCAGCCCCAGCATTTT; CDR3: CASSLDARGNQPQHF
D: TRBD1; J: TRBJ1-1; V: TRBV5-6; size: NA; DNA: TGTGCCAGCAGCCGGGACAGGGCCCAAGCTTTCTTT; CDR3: CASSRDRAQAFF
D: NA; J: TRBJ2-3; V: TRBV7-3; size: NA; DNA: TGTGCCAGCAGCTTAGCGGGGAGCACAGATACGCAGTATTTT; CDR3: CASSLAGSTDTQYF
D: NA; J: TRBJ2-7; V: TRBV19; size: NA; DNA: TGTGCCACTTCAGCCGACAGGATAAGGGAGCAGTACTTC; CDR3: CATSADRIREQYF
D: NA; J: TRBJ2-7; V: TRBV7-7; size: NA; DNA: TGTGCCAGCAGCTTTGACAGGTCCTACGAGCAGTACTTC; CDR3: CASSFDRSYEQYF
D: NA; J: TRBJ1-4; V: TRBV5-8; size: NA; DNA: TGTGCCAGCAGCTTAACAGGGAGGGAGGAAAAACTGTTTTTT; CDR3: CASSLTGREEKLFF
D: NA; J: TRBJ1-4; V: TRBV14; size: NA; DNA: TGTGCCAGCAGCCCTCGGACAGCAAATGAAAAACTGTTTTTT; CDR3: CASSPRTANEKLFF
D: TRBD2; J: TRBJ2-7; V: TRBV5-4; size: few; DNA: TGTGCCAGCAGCTTGGTGGGCGGGAGCCTTAACGAGCAGTACTTC; CDR3: CASSLVGGSLNEQYF
D: NA; J: TRBJ1-1; V: TRBV5-6; size: NA; DNA: TGTGCCAGCAGCCGGGAGACTGAAGCTTTCTTT; CDR3: CASSRETEAFF
D: NA; J: TRBJ1-6; V: TRBV30; size: NA; DNA: TGTGCCTGGAGACAACAGGGAGCGCCCTCACCCCTCCACTTT; CDR3: CAWRQQGAPSPLHF
D: TRBD2; J: TRBJ2-2; V: TRBV19; size: NA; DNA: TGTGCCAGTAGTACCCGACTAGCGGGAGCCGGGGAGCTGTTTTTT; CDR3: CASSTRLAGAGELFF
D: TRBD2; J: TRBJ2-1; V: TRBV18; size: NA; DNA: TGTGCCAGCTCACCACAAATTTCCGGGCCGGGGGGCAATGAGCAGTTCTTC; CDR3: CASSPQISGPGGNEQFF
D: TRBD1; J: TRBJ1-1; V: TRBV10-3; size: NA; DNA: TGTGCCATCAGCCCCGGGACAGTGAACACTGAAGCTTTCTTT; CDR3: CAISPGTVNTEAFF
D: NA; J: TRBJ2-2; V: TRBV2; size: few; DNA: TGTGCCAGTGTATTGACTACAAACACCGGGGAGCTGTTTTTT; CDR3: CASVLTTNTGELFF
D: TRBD2; J: TRBJ2-7; V: TRBV11-3; size: NA; DNA: TGTGCCAGCAGCCTTAGTAGCGGGATAGGAGAGCAGTACTTC; CDR3: CASSLSSGIGEQYF
D: NA; J: TRBJ1-5; V: TRBV10-3; size: NA; DNA: TGTGCCATCAGTCAAGGGGTAGTAAGCAATCAGCCCCAGCATTTT; CDR3: CAISQGVVSNQPQHF
D: TRBD2; J: TRBJ2-1; V: TRBV15; size: NA; DNA: TGTGCCACCAGCAGAGACGCCGGGACTAGCGGGAAGAATGAGCAGTTCTTC; CDR3: CATSRDAGTSGKNEQFF
D: NA; J: TRBJ1-1; V: TRBV6-5; size: NA; DNA: TGTGCCAGCAGGCTCACAGGGTATAACACTGAAGCTTTCTTT; CDR3: CASRLTGYNTEAFF
D: TRBD2; J: TRBJ2-4; V: TRBV6-1; size: few; DNA: TGTGCCAGCACTCCCGATACGGGGGGTTTAAACATTCAGTACTTC; CDR3: CASTPDTGGLNIQYF
D: NA; J: TRBJ1-5; V: TRBV28; size: NA; DNA: TGTGCCAGCAGTTTATTGTCGGGACAGCATTTT; CDR3: CASSLLSGQHF
D: NA; J: TRBJ2-7; V: TRBV6-1; size: NA; DNA: TGTGCCAGCAGTGTCCGTGCGATCGAGACAGGAGACTACGAGCAGTACTTC; CDR3: CASSVRAIETGDYEQYF
D: TRBD1; J: TRBJ2-1; V: TRBV18; size: NA; DNA: TGTGCCAGCTCACGACAGGGTTACAATGAGCAGTTCTTC; CDR3: CASSRQGYNEQFF